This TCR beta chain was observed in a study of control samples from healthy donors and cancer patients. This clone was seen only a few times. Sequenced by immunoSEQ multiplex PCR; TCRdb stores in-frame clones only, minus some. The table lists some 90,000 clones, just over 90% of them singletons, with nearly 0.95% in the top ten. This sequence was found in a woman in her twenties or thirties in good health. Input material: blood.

CDR3 amino acids: CASSLEAGRAFF. CDR3 DNA: TGTGCCAGCAGCTTAGAGGCAGGCAGGGCTTTCTTT. This sequence joins TRBV7-3 and TRBJ1-1; D gene ambiguous. Germline values: CDR1 SGHTA, CDR2 FQGTGA. The CDR3 length is 12 residues. Trimming left V 2 bases short and J 11 bases short, with 12 bases between.